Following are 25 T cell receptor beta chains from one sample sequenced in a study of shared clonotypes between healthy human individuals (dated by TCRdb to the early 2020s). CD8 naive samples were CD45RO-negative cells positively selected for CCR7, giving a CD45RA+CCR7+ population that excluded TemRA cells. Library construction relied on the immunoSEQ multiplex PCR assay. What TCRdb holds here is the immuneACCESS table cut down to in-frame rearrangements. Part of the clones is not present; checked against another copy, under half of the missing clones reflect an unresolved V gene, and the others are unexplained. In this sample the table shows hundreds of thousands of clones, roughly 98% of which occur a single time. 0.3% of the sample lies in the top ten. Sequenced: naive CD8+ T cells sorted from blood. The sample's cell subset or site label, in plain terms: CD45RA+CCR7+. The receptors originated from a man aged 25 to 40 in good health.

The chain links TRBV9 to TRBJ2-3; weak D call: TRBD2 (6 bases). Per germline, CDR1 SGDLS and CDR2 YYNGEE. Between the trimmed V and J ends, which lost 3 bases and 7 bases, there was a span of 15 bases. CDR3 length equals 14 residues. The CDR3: CASSDSMGGHTQYF. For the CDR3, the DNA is TGTGCCAGCAGCGATTCGATGGGGGGACATACGCAGTATTTT.

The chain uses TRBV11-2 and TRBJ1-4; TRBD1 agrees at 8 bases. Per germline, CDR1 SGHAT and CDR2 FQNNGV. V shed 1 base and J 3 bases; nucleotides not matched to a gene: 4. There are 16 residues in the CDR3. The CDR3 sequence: CASSLVGTGANEKLFF. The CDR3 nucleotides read TGTGCCAGCAGCTTAGTGGGGACAGGAGCTAATGAAAAACTGTTTTTT.

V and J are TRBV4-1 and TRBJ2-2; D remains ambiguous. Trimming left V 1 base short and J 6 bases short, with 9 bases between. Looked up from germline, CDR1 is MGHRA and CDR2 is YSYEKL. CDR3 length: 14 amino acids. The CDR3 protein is CASSQGLVSGELFF. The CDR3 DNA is TGCGCCAGCAGCCAAGGTTTGGTTTCCGGGGAGCTGTTTTTT.

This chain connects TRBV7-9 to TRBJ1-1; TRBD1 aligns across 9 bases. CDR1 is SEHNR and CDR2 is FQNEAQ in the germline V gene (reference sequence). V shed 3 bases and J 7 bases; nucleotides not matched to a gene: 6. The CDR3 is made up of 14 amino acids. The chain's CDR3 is CASSLTGGSREAFF. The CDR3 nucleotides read TGTGCCAGCAGCTTGACAGGGGGATCCCGTGAAGCTTTCTTT. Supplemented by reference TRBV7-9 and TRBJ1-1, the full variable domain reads DTGVSQNPRHKITKRGQNVTFRCDPISEHNRLYWYRQTLGQGPEFLTYFQNEAQLEKSRLLSDRFSAERPKGSFSTLEIQRTEQGDSAMYLCASSLTGGSREAFFGQGTRLTVV.

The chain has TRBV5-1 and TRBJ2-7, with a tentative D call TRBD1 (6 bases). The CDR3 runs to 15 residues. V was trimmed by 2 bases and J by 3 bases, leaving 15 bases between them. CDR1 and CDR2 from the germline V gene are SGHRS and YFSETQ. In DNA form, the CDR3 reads TGCGCCAGCAGCTTAACCTCAGGGGTTTTCTACGAGCAGTACTTC. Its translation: CASSLTSGVFYEQYF.

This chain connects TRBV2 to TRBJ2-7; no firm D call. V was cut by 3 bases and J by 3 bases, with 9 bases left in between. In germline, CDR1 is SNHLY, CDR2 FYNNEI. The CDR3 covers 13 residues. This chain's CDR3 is CASSDARSYEQYF. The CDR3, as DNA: TGTGCCAGCAGTGACGCCAGAAGCTACGAGCAGTACTTC.

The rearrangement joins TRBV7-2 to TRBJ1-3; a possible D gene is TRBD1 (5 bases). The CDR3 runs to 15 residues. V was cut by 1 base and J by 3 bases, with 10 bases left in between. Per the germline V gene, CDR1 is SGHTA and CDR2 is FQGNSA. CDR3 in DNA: TGTGCCAGCAGCTTAGGGGTTAGGGGTGGAAACACCATATATTTT. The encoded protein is CASSLGVRGGNTIYF.

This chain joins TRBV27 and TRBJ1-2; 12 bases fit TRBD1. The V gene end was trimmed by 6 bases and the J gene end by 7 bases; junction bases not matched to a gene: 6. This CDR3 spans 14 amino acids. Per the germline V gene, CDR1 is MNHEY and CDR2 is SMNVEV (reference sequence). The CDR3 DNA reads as TGTGCCAGCAGATCCGGGACAGGGGGCTCTGGCTACACCTTC. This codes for CASRSGTGGSGYTF.

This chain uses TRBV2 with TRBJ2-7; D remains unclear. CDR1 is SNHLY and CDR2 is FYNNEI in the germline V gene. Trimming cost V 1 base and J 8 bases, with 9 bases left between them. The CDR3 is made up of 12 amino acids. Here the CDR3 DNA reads TGTGCCAGCAGTGAAGACTGGGATAAGCAGTACTTC. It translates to CASSEDWDKQYF.

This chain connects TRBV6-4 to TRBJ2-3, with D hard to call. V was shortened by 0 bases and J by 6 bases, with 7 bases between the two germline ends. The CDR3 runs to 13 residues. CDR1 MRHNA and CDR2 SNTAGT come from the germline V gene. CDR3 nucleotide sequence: TGTGCCAGCAGTGACTCCCCTGGGGATACGCAGTATTTT. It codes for CASSDSPGDTQYF.

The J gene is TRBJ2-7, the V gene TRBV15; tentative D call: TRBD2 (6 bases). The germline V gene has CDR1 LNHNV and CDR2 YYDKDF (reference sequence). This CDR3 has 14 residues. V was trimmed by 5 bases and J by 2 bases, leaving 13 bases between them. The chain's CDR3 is CATSDGRNAYEQYF. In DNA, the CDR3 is TGTGCCACCAGCGATGGGAGGAATGCCTACGAGCAGTACTTC.

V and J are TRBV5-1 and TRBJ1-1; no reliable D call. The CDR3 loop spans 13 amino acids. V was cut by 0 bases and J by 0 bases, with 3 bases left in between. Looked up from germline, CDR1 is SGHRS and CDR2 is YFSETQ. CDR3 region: CASSLDLNTEAFF. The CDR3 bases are TGCGCCAGCAGCTTGGACTTGAACACTGAAGCTTTCTTT.

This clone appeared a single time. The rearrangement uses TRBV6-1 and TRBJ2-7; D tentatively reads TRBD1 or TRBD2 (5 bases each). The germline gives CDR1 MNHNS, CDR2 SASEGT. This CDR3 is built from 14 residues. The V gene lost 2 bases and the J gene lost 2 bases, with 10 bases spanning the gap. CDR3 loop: CASSETGATYEQYF. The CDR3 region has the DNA TGTGCCAGCAGTGAAACCGGGGCCACCTACGAGCAGTACTTC.

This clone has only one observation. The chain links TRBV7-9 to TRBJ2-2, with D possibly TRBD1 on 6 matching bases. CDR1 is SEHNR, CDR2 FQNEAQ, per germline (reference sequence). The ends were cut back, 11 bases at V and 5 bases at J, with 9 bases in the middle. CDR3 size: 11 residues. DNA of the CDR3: TGTGCCCGCCAGGGGACCGGGGAGCTGTTTTTT. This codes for CARQGTGELFF.

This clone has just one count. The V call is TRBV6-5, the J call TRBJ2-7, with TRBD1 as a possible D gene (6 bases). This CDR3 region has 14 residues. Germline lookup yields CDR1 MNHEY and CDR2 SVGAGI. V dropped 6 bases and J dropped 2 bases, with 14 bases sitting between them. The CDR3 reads CASRVGTTAYEQYF. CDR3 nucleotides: TGTGCCAGCAGGGTCGGGACAACTGCCTACGAGCAGTACTTC.

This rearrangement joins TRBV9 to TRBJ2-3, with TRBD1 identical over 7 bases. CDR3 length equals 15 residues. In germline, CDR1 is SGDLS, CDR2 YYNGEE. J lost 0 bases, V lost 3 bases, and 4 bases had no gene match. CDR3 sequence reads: CASSAGQLSTDTQYF. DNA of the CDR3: TGTGCCAGCAGCGCGGGACAGCTTAGCACAGATACGCAGTATTTT.

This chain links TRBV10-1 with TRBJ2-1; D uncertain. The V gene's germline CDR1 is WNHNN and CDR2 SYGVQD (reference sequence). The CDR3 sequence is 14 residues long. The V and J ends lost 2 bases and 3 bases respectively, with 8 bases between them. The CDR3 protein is CASSETAGYNEQFF. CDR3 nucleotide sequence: TGCGCCAGCAGTGAGACGGCAGGCTACAATGAGCAGTTCTTC.

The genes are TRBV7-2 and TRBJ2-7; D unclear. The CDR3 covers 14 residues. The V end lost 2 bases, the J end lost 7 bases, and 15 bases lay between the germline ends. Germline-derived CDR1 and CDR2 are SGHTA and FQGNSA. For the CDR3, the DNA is TGTGCCAGCAGCTTACTTTGGGGTTTTAGGGAGCAGTACTTC. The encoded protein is CASSLLWGFREQYF.

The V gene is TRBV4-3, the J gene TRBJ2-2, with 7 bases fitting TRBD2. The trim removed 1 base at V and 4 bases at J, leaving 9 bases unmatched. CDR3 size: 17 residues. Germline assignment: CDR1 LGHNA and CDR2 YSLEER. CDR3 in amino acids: CASSQGAAGVGTGELFF. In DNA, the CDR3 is TGCGCCAGCAGCCAAGGGGCGGCGGGAGTGGGCACCGGGGAGCTGTTTTTT.

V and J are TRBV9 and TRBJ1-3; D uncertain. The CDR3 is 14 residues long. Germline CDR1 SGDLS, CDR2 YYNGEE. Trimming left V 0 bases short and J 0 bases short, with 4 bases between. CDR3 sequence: CASSVDLSGNTIYF. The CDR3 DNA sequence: TGTGCCAGCAGCGTAGACCTCTCTGGAAACACCATATATTTT. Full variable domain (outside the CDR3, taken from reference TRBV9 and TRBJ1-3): DSGVTQTPKHLITATGQRVTLRCSPRSGDLSVYWYQQSLDQGLQFLIQYYNGEERAKGNILERFSAQQFPDLHSELNLSSLELGDSALYFCASSVDLSGNTIYFGEGSWLTVV.

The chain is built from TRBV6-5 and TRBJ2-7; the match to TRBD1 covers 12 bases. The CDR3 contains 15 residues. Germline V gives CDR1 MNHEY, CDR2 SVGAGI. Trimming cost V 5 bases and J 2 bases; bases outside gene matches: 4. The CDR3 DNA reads TGTGCCAGCAGTCCCGGGACAGGGGGCACCTACGAGCAGTACTTC. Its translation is CASSPGTGGTYEQYF.

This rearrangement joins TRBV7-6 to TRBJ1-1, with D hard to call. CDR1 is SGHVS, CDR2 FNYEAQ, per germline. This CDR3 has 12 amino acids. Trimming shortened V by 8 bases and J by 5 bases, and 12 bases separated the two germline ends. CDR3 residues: CASGSGGTEAFF. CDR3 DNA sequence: TGTGCCAGCGGCTCTGGTGGGACTGAAGCTTTCTTT.

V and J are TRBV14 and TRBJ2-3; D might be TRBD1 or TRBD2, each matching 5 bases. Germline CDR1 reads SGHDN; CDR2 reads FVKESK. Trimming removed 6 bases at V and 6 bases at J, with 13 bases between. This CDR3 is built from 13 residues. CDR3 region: CASSLYGADTQYF. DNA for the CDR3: TGTGCCAGCAGTCTTTACGGGGCTGATACGCAGTATTTT. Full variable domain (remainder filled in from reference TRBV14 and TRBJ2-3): EAGVTQFPSHSVIEKGQTVTLRCDPISGHDNLYWYRRVMGKEIKFLLHFVKESKQDESGMPNNRFLAERTGGTYSTLKVQPAELEDSGVYFCASSLYGADTQYFGPGTRLTVL.

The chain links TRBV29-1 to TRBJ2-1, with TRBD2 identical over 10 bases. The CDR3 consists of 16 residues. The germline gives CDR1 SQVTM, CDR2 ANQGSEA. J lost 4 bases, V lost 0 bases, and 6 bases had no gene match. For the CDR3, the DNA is TGCAGCGTTGAAGATCCGACTAGCGGGTCATACAATGAGCAGTTCTTC. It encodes CSVEDPTSGSYNEQFF.

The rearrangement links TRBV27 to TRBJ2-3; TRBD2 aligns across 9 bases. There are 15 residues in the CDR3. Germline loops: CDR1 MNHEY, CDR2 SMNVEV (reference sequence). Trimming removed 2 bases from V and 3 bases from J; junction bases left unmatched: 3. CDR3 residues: CASSLRGRVTDTQYF. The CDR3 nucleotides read TGTGCCAGCAGTTTACGCGGGAGGGTTACAGATACGCAGTATTTT.